Below are 30 T cell receptor beta chains sequenced from a single sample in a study of blood T cell repertoires in COVID-19. Profiled with immunoSEQ multiplex PCR; TCRdb holds only in-frame clones, not every one. The table includes around 400,000 clones, 89% detected once. The sequencing sample was made of PBMCs or T cells enriched from blood (not recorded which). The receptors were gathered from a woman in her thirties who had recovered from COVID-19.

The rearrangement uses TRBV5-6 and TRBJ2-5; 9 bases are shared with TRBD2. The V and J ends lost 1 base and 1 base, in that order; junction bases with no gene match: 5. The CDR3 sequence is 16 residues long. Per the germline V gene, CDR1 is SGHDT and CDR2 is YYEEEE. In nucleotides, the CDR3 is TGTGCCAGCAGCTTGCTCCTAGCGGGGATCCAAGAGACCCAGTACTTC. This codes for CASSLLLAGIQETQYF.

The rearrangement joins TRBV29-1 to TRBJ1-2; D gene unclear. The CDR3 contains 15 residues. Germline lookup yields CDR1 SQVTM and CDR2 ANQGSEA. Trimming took 2 bases from V and 0 from J, leaving 13 bases between them. Here the CDR3 reads CSVEIDTDPNYGYTF. The DNA of the CDR3 is TGCAGCGTTGAAATAGATACAGATCCTAACTATGGCTACACCTTC.

The chain has TRBV2 and TRBJ1-2; TRBD1 aligns across 8 bases. The CDR3 spans 13 residues. The germline CDR1 and CDR2 sequences are SNHLY and FYNNEI. Trimming took 6 bases from V and 7 from J; bases not matched to a gene: 7. The CDR3 spells CASRAGGLGGYTF. The CDR3 bases are TGTGCCAGCAGAGCAGGGGGCTTGGGTGGCTACACCTTC.

This sequence joins TRBV15 and TRBJ1-2, with D possibly TRBD1 on 6 matching bases. CDR1 and CDR2 from the germline V gene are LNHNV and YYDKDF (reference sequence). The CDR3 runs to 14 residues. V was cut by 1 base and J by 7 bases, with 13 bases left in between. The CDR3 reads CATSRAGQSFGYTF. The CDR3, as DNA: TGTGCCACCAGCAGAGCCGGACAGTCGTTTGGCTACACCTTC. Combining the CDR3 with reference TRBV15 and TRBJ1-2 gives the whole variable domain DAMVIQNPRYQVTQFGKPVTLSCSQTLNHNVMYWYQQKSSQAPKLLFHYYDKDFNNEADTPDNFQSRRPNTSFCFLDIRSPGLGDTAMYLCATSRAGQSFGYTFGSGTRLTVV.

The gene calls are TRBV5-1 and TRBJ2-4; 9 bases fit TRBD2. The junction had 8 bases not matched to a gene; V was cut back by 1 base and J by 3 bases. Germline V gene data show CDR1 as SGHRS and CDR2 as YFSETQ. The CDR3 covers 17 residues. DNA of the CDR3: TGCGCCAGCAGCTTGTTGCGGGGGGGCTCGGACAAAAACATTCAGTACTTC. Amino acids: CASSLLRGGSDKNIQYF.

The chain employs TRBV19 and TRBJ1-1; no reliable D call. Trimming stripped 4 bases from V and 2 bases from J, with 8 bases between. The CDR3 loop spans 13 amino acids. Germline CDR1 is LNHDA and CDR2 is SQIVND (reference sequence). CDR3 residues: CASSTYVNTEAFF. The CDR3 DNA sequence: TGTGCCAGTAGTACCTACGTTAACACTGAAGCTTTCTTT.

The rearrangement uses TRBV7-2 and TRBJ1-3; maybe TRBD1 (6 bases). The germline V and J ends were trimmed by 3 bases and 2 bases, with 11 bases remaining between them. The CDR3 consists of 15 residues. The germline CDR1 and CDR2 sequences are SGHTA and FQGNSA. This chain's CDR3 is CASSLAGGAGNTIYF. CDR3 DNA sequence: TGTGCCAGCAGCTTGGCGGGGGGCGCTGGAAACACCATATATTTT. Full variable domain (missing parts from reference TRBV7-2 and TRBJ1-3): GAGVSQSPSNKVTEKGKDVELRCDPISGHTALYWYRQSLGQGLEFLIYFQGNSAPDKSGLPSDRFSAERTGGSVSTLTIQRTQQEDSAVYLCASSLAGGAGNTIYFGEGSWLTVV.

The chain couples TRBV6-5 to TRBJ1-6; 8 nucleotides match TRBD1. After removal of 7 bases from V and 7 bases from J, the junction contained 3 bases not matched to a gene. The CDR3 sequence is 13 residues long. CDR1 and CDR2 (germline): MNHEY, SVGAGI. The CDR3 here is CASTDRVNSPLHF. The CDR3 region has the DNA TGTGCCAGCACGGACAGGGTGAATTCACCCCTCCACTTT.

CDR3 sequence reads: CASSETGTGYGYTF. The CDR3 DNA reads as TGCGCCAGCAGTGAGACAGGGACGGGCTATGGCTACACCTTC. This chain links TRBV10-2 with TRBJ1-2; D is perhaps TRBD1 (6 bases). The germline gives CDR1 WSHSY, CDR2 SAAADI. V lost 2 bases, J lost 4 bases, and 11 bases lay in between. This CDR3 has 14 residues.

The chain uses TRBV7-8 and TRBJ2-6; D is undetermined. V was clipped by 3 bases and J by 1 base, with 4 bases between them. This CDR3 comprises 14 residues. Germline V gene sequence: CDR1 SGHVS, CDR2 FQNEAQ. CDR3 DNA sequence: TGTGCCAGCAGCTTTACTTCTGGGGCCAACGTCCTGACTTTC. Its protein product is CASSFTSGANVLTF. Filled out from reference TRBV7-8 and TRBJ2-6, the complete variable domain reads GAGVSQSPRYKVAKRGQDVALRCDPISGHVSLFWYQQALGQGPEFLTYFQNEAQLDKSGLPSDRFFAERPEGSVSTLKIQRTQQEDSAVYLCASSFTSGANVLTFGAGSRLTVL.

The chain employs TRBV28 and TRBJ2-1; 8 nucleotides line up with TRBD2. The J segment lost 7 bases and the V segment lost 5 bases, leaving 7 bases of the junction unmatched. The CDR3 runs 14 residues. In germline, CDR1 is MDHEN, CDR2 SYDVKM. CDR3 in amino acids: CASSRRLAGNEQFF. The CDR3 nucleotides are TGTGCCAGCAGTAGGCGCTTAGCGGGGAATGAGCAGTTCTTC.

The chain combines TRBV3-1 (or the pseudogene TRBV3-2) with TRBJ1-2, with D maybe TRBD1 (6 bases). The ends were cut back, 4 bases at V and 5 bases at J, with 14 bases in the middle. The germline CDR1 and CDR2 sequences are LGHDT and YNNKEL (reference sequence). The CDR3 consists of 14 residues. The CDR3 region is CASSLGTIGYGYTF. The CDR3 bases are TGTGCCAGCAGCCTAGGGACAATTGGGTATGGCTACACCTTC.

The V and J genes are TRBV19 and TRBJ1-6; D remains unclear. With 4 bases removed from V and 10 bases from J, the gap between germline ends came to 11 bases. The CDR3 consists of 13 residues. CDR1 and CDR2 from the germline V gene are LNHDA and SQIVND (reference sequence). The CDR3 DNA follows: TGTGCCAGTAGTAGCCCCGCGTACTCACCCCTCCACTTT. It yields the protein CASSSPAYSPLHF.

This chain connects TRBV19 to TRBJ1-4, with D tentatively TRBD1 (6 bases). Trimming pared 4 bases from V and 8 bases from J, leaving 14 bases between. There are 14 residues in the CDR3. The germline V gene has CDR1 LNHDA and CDR2 SQIVND (reference sequence). DNA of the CDR3: TGTGCCAGTAGTACCAGGGGCTTAAGCGAAAAACTGTTTTTT. It yields the protein CASSTRGLSEKLFF.

The chain combines TRBV9 with TRBJ1-1; 9 bases map to TRBD1. CDR1 is SGDLS and CDR2 is YYNGEE in the germline V gene. V trimming: 0 bases; J trimming: 0 bases; junction bases outside the gene matches: 6. The CDR3 totals 17 residues. This CDR3 is CASSVEGTGYMNTEAFF. CDR3 bases: TGTGCCAGCAGCGTAGAGGGGACAGGGTACATGAACACTGAAGCTTTCTTT.

The chain employs TRBV4-2 and TRBJ1-3; 8 bases map to TRBD1. The V segment lost 0 bases and the J segment 2 bases; nucleotides outside the gene matches: 3. Germline V gene sequence: CDR1 LGHNA, CDR2 YNFKEQ. CDR3 length: 16 residues. CDR3 in amino acids: CASSQDLTGAGNTIYF. CDR3 DNA: TGTGCCAGCAGCCAAGATTTGACAGGGGCTGGAAACACCATATATTTT.

The chain carries TRBV6-6 and TRBJ1-3; 8 nucleotides agree with TRBD1. The germline CDR1 and CDR2 sequences are MNHNY and SVGAGI (reference sequence). This CDR3 has 14 amino acids. The trim removed 8 bases at V and 1 base at J, leaving 4 bases unmatched. The chain's CDR3 is CASQGATSGNTIYF. The CDR3, as DNA: TGTGCCAGCCAGGGGGCTACTTCTGGAAACACCATATATTTT.

The V call is TRBV3-1 (or the pseudogene TRBV3-2), the J call TRBJ2-7, with a weak D call TRBD2 (5 bases). Trimming took 2 bases from V and 2 from J, leaving 10 bases between them. The CDR3 extends over 14 amino acids. Germline V CDR1 and CDR2: LGHDT, YNNKEL (reference sequence). The CDR3 here is CASSQRLAAYEQYF. CDR3 DNA: TGTGCCAGCAGCCAACGTCTAGCTGCCTACGAGCAGTACTTC.

The chain links TRBV28 to TRBJ2-7, with D uncertain. Per germline, CDR1 MDHEN and CDR2 SYDVKM. V was clipped by 3 bases and J by 5 bases, with 17 bases between them. The CDR3 runs to 15 residues. The CDR3: CASSFPFPGINEQYF. The CDR3 nucleotides read TGTGCCAGCAGTTTCCCTTTCCCAGGCATCAACGAGCAGTACTTC.

The V and J genes are TRBV28 and TRBJ2-2; 7 bases line up with TRBD1. The CDR3 has 16 amino acids. Unmatched junction bases numbered 10, after V lost 8 bases and J lost 1 base. CDR1 MDHEN and CDR2 SYDVKM come from the germline V gene. CDR3 sequence: CASSPSGTVNTGELFF. The DNA of the CDR3 is TGTGCCAGCTCGCCTTCCGGGACAGTGAACACCGGGGAGCTGTTTTTT.

The chain employs TRBV10-3 and TRBJ2-1; 8 bases line up with TRBD2. J gave up 10 bases and V 3 bases, and 5 bases lay outside the gene matches. The CDR3 is made up of 13 amino acids. Germline lookup yields CDR1 ENHRY and CDR2 SYGVKD. This CDR3 is CAISDLAGREQFF. The CDR3 DNA is TGTGCCATCAGTGATCTAGCGGGTAGGGAGCAGTTCTTC.

The gene calls are TRBV10-1 and TRBJ1-1; D is unclear. CDR1 and CDR2 from the germline V gene are WNHNN and SYGVQD (reference sequence). The CDR3 runs 15 residues. The ends were cut back, 3 bases at V and 4 bases at J, with 15 bases in the middle. The CDR3 region has the DNA TGCGCCAGCAGTGATGCGCAGCGGGTCGGCACTGAAGCTTTCTTT. Protein: CASSDAQRVGTEAFF.

The chain couples TRBV7-3 to TRBJ1-1; weak D call: TRBD1 (6 bases). Between the trimmed V and J ends, which lost 5 bases and 0 bases, there was a span of 7 bases. The germline CDR1 and CDR2 sequences are SGHTA and FQGTGA. CDR3 size: 13 residues. The CDR3 nucleotides are TGTGCCAGCAGCGGACAGCTGAACACTGAAGCTTTCTTT. Translation gives CASSGQLNTEAFF.

CDR3 DNA: TGTGCCAGCCGGGGGGTTGGGCCTTCAGATACGCAGTATTTT. Its protein product is CASRGVGPSDTQYF. The chain is built from TRBV7-2 and TRBJ2-3, with TRBD2 matching over 7 bases. This CDR3 region has 14 residues. Germline loops: CDR1 SGHTA, CDR2 FQGNSA. J lost 4 bases, V lost 8 bases, and 9 bases had no gene match.

The chain carries TRBV6-5 and TRBJ2-2; D remains unclear. The germline V gene encodes CDR1 MNHEY and CDR2 SVGAGI. CDR3 length: 14 residues. Deletions cut 1 base from V and 0 bases from J, with 3 bases between. CDR3 sequence reads: CASSYFANTGELFF. Here the CDR3 DNA reads TGTGCCAGCAGTTACTTCGCGAACACCGGGGAGCTGTTTTTT.

V usage is TRBV28 and J usage is TRBJ2-2; D is unresolved. The CDR3 is 15 residues long. The germline CDR1 and CDR2 sequences are MDHEN and SYDVKM. Trimming shortened V by 3 bases and J by 1 base, and 9 bases separated the two germline ends. CDR3 protein: CASSFPSGNTGELFF. Here the CDR3 DNA reads TGTGCCAGCAGTTTCCCTTCGGGGAACACCGGGGAGCTGTTTTTT.

The chain combines TRBV28 with TRBJ1-5, with 8 bases fitting TRBD1. This CDR3 region has 14 residues. Looked up from germline, CDR1 is MDHEN and CDR2 is SYDVKM. The V gene end was trimmed by 10 bases and the J gene end by 7 bases; junction bases not matched to a gene: 12. The CDR3 DNA sequence: TGTGCCACACTCTGGACAGGGTTAAGCCAGCCCCAGCATTTT. This gives the protein CATLWTGLSQPQHF.

V and J are TRBV12-3 or TRBV12-4 and TRBJ2-1; D possibly corresponds to TRBD1 (5 bases). The CDR3 loop spans 12 amino acids. Trimming took off 5 bases at V and 9 bases at J, with 11 bases between the two ends. The CDR3 here is CASSPQGTEQFF. CDR3 bases: TGTGCCAGCAGTCCGCAGGGAACTGAGCAGTTCTTC.

The chain is built from TRBV20-1 and TRBJ2-5; 9 positions agree with TRBD2. Germline-derived CDR1 and CDR2 are DFQATT and SNEGSKA (reference sequence). V was pared by 3 bases and J by 4 bases, with 6 bases of the junction left unmatched. The CDR3 runs to 14 residues. For the CDR3, the DNA is TGCAGTGCTAGTAAGGCGGGGGGGCGAGAGACCCAGTACTTC. Its protein is CSASKAGGRETQYF.

The chain links TRBV7-2 to TRBJ1-2; D is uncertain. V lost 5 bases, J lost 6 bases, and 19 bases lay in between. CDR1 is SGHTA, CDR2 FQGNSA, per germline. This CDR3 spans 15 amino acids. The DNA for the CDR3 is TGTGCCAGCAGCCCGGGTATAGGAATGTTTGATGGCTACACCTTC. The encoded protein is CASSPGIGMFDGYTF.